Below, 5 T cell receptor beta chains from the same sample are listed, as sequenced in a study of early T cells in non-severe SARS-CoV-2 infection. MiXCR, applied by TCRdb to the 5' RACE reads, yields one record per CDR3 protein. The sample carries 25,000 to 35,000 distinct CDR3 sequences, approximately 5% recorded once. The sample consisted of whole blood. The source of these receptors is an adult who was a healthcare worker with PCR-confirmed SARS-CoV-2 infection or an uninfected control (not recorded which).

This clonotype was observed many times. V usage is TRBV4-1 and J usage is TRBJ2-7; the match to TRBD2 covers 7 bases. There are 14 residues in the CDR3. The ends lost 4 bases at V and 6 bases at J; junction bases unmatched: 9. CDR1 and CDR2 (germline): MGHRA, YSYEKL. CDR3 sequence (DNA): TGCGCCAGCAGCCCTGGCGGGGGAAGAAGCGAGCAGTACTTC. Its protein product is CASSPGGGRSEQYF.

At least ten counts were recorded for this clonotype. The chain couples TRBV6-5 to TRBJ2-3, with TRBD1 as a possible D gene (6 bases). The CDR3 runs to 16 residues. Between the trimmed V and J ends, which lost 4 bases and 2 bases, there was a span of 16 bases. Germline V gene sequence: CDR1 MNHEY, CDR2 SVGAGI. The CDR3 region has the DNA TGTGCCAGCAGTTTGCAATCGGGACACCTCACAGATACGCAGTATTTT. Translating gives CASSLQSGHLTDTQYF.

V is TRBV11-2 and J is TRBJ2-3; 8 nucleotides match TRBD1. From germline, CDR1 is SGHAT and CDR2 FQNNGV. The CDR3 runs 16 residues. V trimming: 2 bases; J trimming: 2 bases; junction bases outside the gene matches: 6. The CDR3 loop is CASSLRAGQATDTQYF. In DNA form, the CDR3 reads TGTGCCAGCAGCTTACGTGCGGGACAGGCCACAGATACGCAGTATTTT.

This clonotype was counted ten times or more. This rearrangement joins TRBV19 to TRBJ1-6; a possible D gene is TRBD1 (5 bases). V was shortened by 3 bases and J by 8 bases, with 14 bases between the two germline ends. CDR1 is LNHDA and CDR2 is SQIVND in the germline V gene (reference sequence). The CDR3 consists of 15 residues. Here the CDR3 DNA reads TGTGCCAGTAGTATCGTTGGGGGGACGGATTCACCCCTCCACTTT. Translated: CASSIVGGTDSPLHF.

This clonotype was observed a few times. This chain joins TRBV5-1 and TRBJ2-5, with 7 positions matching TRBD2. The CDR3 spans 16 residues. With V trimmed by 1 base and J by 2 bases, 8 bases remained unmatched. CDR1 SGHRS and CDR2 YFSETQ come from the germline V gene. The CDR3, as DNA: TGCGCCAGCAGCTTGAATGGCGGGAGAATACAAGAGACCCAGTACTTC. Its translation is CASSLNGGRIQETQYF.